The clone carrying this TCR beta chain was detected many times. The antigen is not known. MiXCR was run by TCRdb on the 5' RACE reads, yielding one entry per CDR3 protein. The sample has roughly 260,000 distinct CDR3 sequences; approximately 8% are singletons. The entry originates in a study of identical twins. Study-level points and caveats: Cord blood's abundant beta clonotypes had fewer insertions, unlike memory repertoires. Potential partial confounding of zero-insertion analyses by invariant MAIT and iNKT cells was noted.

This sample also belongs to another study, concerning yellow fever vaccine responses in identical twins.

The source of this sequence is a woman aged 18-29 years in good health. The sequenced sample was CD8+ T cells sorted from blood.

The CDR3 DNA sequence: TGTGCCAGCAGTTTAAGGGGCAGGGGGGCCGGGGAGCTGTTTTTT. Translation: CASSLRGRGAGELFF. The chain links TRBV27 to TRBJ2-2, with D possibly matching TRBD1 (7 bases). Germline V gives CDR1 MNHEY, CDR2 SMNVEV (reference sequence). V was clipped by 2 bases and J by 6 bases, with 13 bases between them. The CDR3 is 15 residues long.